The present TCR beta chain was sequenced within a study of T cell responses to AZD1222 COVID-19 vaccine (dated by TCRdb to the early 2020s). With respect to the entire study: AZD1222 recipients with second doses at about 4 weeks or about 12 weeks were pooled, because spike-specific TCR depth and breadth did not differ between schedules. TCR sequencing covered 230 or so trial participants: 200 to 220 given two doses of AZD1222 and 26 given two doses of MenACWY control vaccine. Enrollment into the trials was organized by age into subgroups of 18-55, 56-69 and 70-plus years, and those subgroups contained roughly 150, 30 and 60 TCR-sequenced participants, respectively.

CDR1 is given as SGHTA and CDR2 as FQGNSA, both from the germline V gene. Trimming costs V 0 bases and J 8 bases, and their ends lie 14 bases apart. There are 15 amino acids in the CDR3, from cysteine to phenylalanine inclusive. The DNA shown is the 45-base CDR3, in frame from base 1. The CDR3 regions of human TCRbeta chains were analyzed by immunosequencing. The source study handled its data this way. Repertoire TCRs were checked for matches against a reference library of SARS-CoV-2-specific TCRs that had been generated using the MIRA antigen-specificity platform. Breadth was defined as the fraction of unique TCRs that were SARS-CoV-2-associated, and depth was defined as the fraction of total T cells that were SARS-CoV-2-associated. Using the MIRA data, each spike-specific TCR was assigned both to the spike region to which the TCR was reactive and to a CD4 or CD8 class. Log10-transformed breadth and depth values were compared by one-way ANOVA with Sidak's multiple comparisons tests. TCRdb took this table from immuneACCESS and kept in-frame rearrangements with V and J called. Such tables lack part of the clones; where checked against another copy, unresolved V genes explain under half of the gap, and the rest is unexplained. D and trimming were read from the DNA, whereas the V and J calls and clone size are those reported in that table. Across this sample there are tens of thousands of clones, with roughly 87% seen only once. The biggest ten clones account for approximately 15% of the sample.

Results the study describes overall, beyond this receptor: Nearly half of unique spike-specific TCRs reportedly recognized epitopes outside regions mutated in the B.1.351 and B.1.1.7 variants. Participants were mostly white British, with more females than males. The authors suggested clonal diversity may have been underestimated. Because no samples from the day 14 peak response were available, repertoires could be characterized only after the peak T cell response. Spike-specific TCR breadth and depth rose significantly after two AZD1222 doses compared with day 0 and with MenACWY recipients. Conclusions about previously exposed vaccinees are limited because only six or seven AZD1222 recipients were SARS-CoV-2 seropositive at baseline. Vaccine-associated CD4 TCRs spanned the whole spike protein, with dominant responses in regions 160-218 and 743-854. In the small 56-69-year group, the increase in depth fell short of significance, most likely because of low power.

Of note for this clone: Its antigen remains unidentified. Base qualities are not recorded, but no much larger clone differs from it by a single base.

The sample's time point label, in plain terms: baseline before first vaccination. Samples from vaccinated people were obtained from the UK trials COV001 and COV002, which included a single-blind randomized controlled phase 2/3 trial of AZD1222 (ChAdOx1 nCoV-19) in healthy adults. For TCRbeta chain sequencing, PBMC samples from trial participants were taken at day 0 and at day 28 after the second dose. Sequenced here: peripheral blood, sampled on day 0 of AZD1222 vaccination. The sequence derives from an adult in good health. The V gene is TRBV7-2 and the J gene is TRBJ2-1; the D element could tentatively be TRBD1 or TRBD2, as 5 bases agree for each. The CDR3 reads CASSLAGLSGDEQFF. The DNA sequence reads TGTGCCAGCAGCTTAGCGGGGCTGTCCGGGGATGAGCAGTTCTTC.